Listed below are T cell receptor beta chains from one sample, sequenced in a study of T-cell memory formation after mild COVID-19. MiXCR was run by TCRdb on the 5' RACE reads, yielding one entry per CDR3 protein. The table has some 150,000 distinct CDR3 sequences, 6% to 7% seen once. Sample: PBMCs or a T cell subset sorted from them (not recorded which). The receptor set was obtained from an adult woman who had mild COVID-19 (a few samples of this study predate the infection). Cell type and time point are not known. CDR3s include the opening cysteine and the closing phenylalanine or tryptophan. The D gene is left open where the match is weak. Rows give clone size only sometimes, using once, few, many, or a class for an expanded clone.

V	length	J	size	D	DNA	CDR3
TRBV7-2	15	TRBJ2-7	many	-	TGTGCCAGCAGCCCACACAAAGGGGTTGGCTACGAGCAGTACTTC	CASSPHKGVGYEQYF
TRBV7-2	13	TRBJ2-5	few	-	TGTGCCAGCAGCTCAGGACTTTTAGAGACCCAGTACTTC	CASSSGLLETQYF
TRBV7-2	16	TRBJ2-3	-	TRBD2	TGTGCCAGCAGCTCCGGAGTAGCGGGATTTATTTATACGCAGTATTTT	CASSSGVAGFIYTQYF
TRBV5-1	19	TRBJ2-1	many	TRBD2	TGCGCCAGCAGCCATGCGACTAGCGGGGGTCTCCTATCCCACAATGAGCAGTTCTTC	CASSHATSGGLLSHNEQFF
TRBV20-1	15	TRBJ2-2	-	TRBD2	TGCAGTGCTAGTCCCAGCGGGAGGGGTGTTGGGGAGCTGTTTTTT	CSASPSGRGVGELFF
TRBV12-3/TRBV12-4	17	TRBJ1-5	many	-	TGTGCCAGCAGTCCCTCGGTTGGGCGGGACACCAATCAGCCCCAGCATTTT	CASSPSVGRDTNQPQHF
TRBV12-3/TRBV12-4	13	TRBJ1-5	-	-	TGTGCCAGCACCCGGCAGGGACCGCAGCCCCAGCATTTT	CASTRQGPQPQHF
TRBV20-1	14	TRBJ2-6	few	-	TGCAGTGCTAGGAGCCGAACTGGGGCCAACGTCCTGACTTTC	CSARSRTGANVLTF
TRBV20-1	14	TRBJ2-1	few	-	TGCAGTGTCCAAGCGGCCCGGTCCTACAATGAGCAGTTCTTC	CSVQAARSYNEQFF
TRBV6-5	16	TRBJ2-1	many	TRBD2	TGTGCCAGCAGTGTCCGGGGGGGGGGCTTGGCGAATGAGCAGTTCTTC	CASSVRGGGLANEQFF
TRBV5-5	14	TRBJ2-7	-	TRBD1	TGTGCCAGCAGCCCGGGACAGGGTTTGGGGGAGCAGTACTTC	CASSPGQGLGEQYF
TRBV11-2	14	TRBJ2-3	many	TRBD2	TGTGCCAGCCTAGCGGGGGGGCAGACAGATACGCAGTATTTT	CASLAGGQTDTQYF
TRBV4-2	15	TRBJ1-6	few	-	TGTGCCAGCAGCCAAGATTGGTCACTTAATTCACCCCTCCACTTT	CASSQDWSLNSPLHF
TRBV19	11	TRBJ1-1	many	-	TGTGCCAGTAGGGGGTTTCCTGAAGCTTTCTTT	CASRGFPEAFF
TRBV20-1	13	TRBJ1-2	many	-	TGCAGTGCTAGAGAGGGGGCGCGGTGGGGCTACACCTTC	CSAREGARWGYTF
TRBV12-3/TRBV12-4	15	TRBJ2-7	many	-	TGTGCCAGCGGCTTGCTAGGATGGGGAGACTACGAGCAGTACTTC	CASGLLGWGDYEQYF
TRBV29-1	13	TRBJ2-1	-	TRBD2	TGCAGCGCTATAAGCGGGAGTAATAATGAGCAGTTCTTC	CSAISGSNNEQFF
TRBV5-1	15	TRBJ2-7	-	-	TGCGCCAGCAGCTTGGGGCCCAACATAGAGCACGAGCAGTACTTC	CASSLGPNIEHEQYF
TRBV5-4	16	TRBJ2-3	-	TRBD2	TGTGCCAGCAGTGATACCGGGACTAGTACCGCAGATACGCAGTATTTT	CASSDTGTSTADTQYF
TRBV12-3/TRBV12-4	14	TRBJ2-7	many	-	TGTGCCAGCAGTCCTAGGAGGGTAACGGGCGAGCAGTACTTC	CASSPRRVTGEQYF
TRBV19	18	TRBJ2-3	-	TRBD2	TGTGCCAGTAGTCCCCGATTCTTTAGCGGGGGGCAAGGAGATACGCAGTATTTT	CASSPRFFSGGQGDTQYF
TRBV12-3/TRBV12-4	15	TRBJ2-7	-	TRBD1	TGTGCCAGCAGTGAACCCGGGACAGGAACCTACGAGCAGTACTTC	CASSEPGTGTYEQYF
TRBV6-1	16	TRBJ2-1	many	-	TGTGCCAGCAGTCTCGAACTTGGACTTCTTAACAATGAGCAGTTCTTC	CASSLELGLLNNEQFF
TRBV12-3/TRBV12-4	13	TRBJ2-5	many	-	TGTGCCAGCACCGATGGTGCAGAAGAGACCCAGTACTTC	CASTDGAEETQYF
TRBV6-6	17	TRBJ1-5	-	-	TGTGCCAGCAGTTACTCGAGGACTCCGGGATCCAATCAGCCCCAGCATTTT	CASSYSRTPGSNQPQHF
TRBV7-2	14	TRBJ1-1	many	-	TGTGCCAGCAGAAACGGGGGGGCTGGCTTGGAAGCTTTCTTT	CASRNGGAGLEAFF
TRBV5-5	15	TRBJ2-1	many	-	TGTGCCAGCAGCTTGGAGGTGAACCGATACAATGAGCAGTTCTTC	CASSLEVNRYNEQFF
TRBV5-1	14	TRBJ2-1	many	-	TGCGCCAGCAGCTTGTCCGACTATTACAATGAGCAGTTCTTC	CASSLSDYYNEQFF
TRBV5-1	13	TRBJ1-2	many	-	TGCGCCAGCAGCTTGACCCCGGATTATGGCTACACCTTC	CASSLTPDYGYTF
TRBV5-1	16	TRBJ1-1	few	-	TGCGCCAGCAGTTCCGGCGGCGGGGATAAAAACACTGAAGCTTTCTTT	CASSSGGGDKNTEAFF
TRBV12-3/TRBV12-4	15	TRBJ2-7	many	-	TGTGCCAGCAGCCCGGGACTCCTCTCGGGCTACGAGCAGTACTTC	CASSPGLLSGYEQYF
TRBV7-3	14	TRBJ2-1	many	TRBD1	TGTGCCAGCAGTTCAGGGGGCTCTCTTGTGGAGCAGTTCTTC	CASSSGGSLVEQFF
TRBV7-9	17	TRBJ2-4	many	-	TGTGCCAGCAGCTTTCACACCTACAGGGAGACCAAAAACATTCAGTACTTC	CASSFHTYRETKNIQYF
TRBV24-1	15	TRBJ2-1	few	TRBD1	TGTGCCACCCGATCGGGGACAGGGAACTACAATGAGCAGTTCTTC	CATRSGTGNYNEQFF
TRBV12-3/TRBV12-4	16	TRBJ2-3	-	TRBD2	TGTGCCAGCAGCCCTGGACTAGCGCGGGGAGAGGGTACGCAGTATTTT	CASSPGLARGEGTQYF
TRBV6-5	14	TRBJ2-7	few	TRBD1	TGTGCCAGCAGTTTCTACAGGGGGTCCTACGAGCAGTACTTC	CASSFYRGSYEQYF
TRBV7-2	14	TRBJ2-7	many	-	TGTGCCAGCACCCAGAGGGGGGGCGGCTACGAGCAGTACTTC	CASTQRGGGYEQYF
TRBV19	13	TRBJ2-1	many	-	TGTGCCAGTAGTAAGACGAACTACAATGAGCAGTTCTTC	CASSKTNYNEQFF
TRBV10-3	15	TRBJ2-1	many	TRBD2	TGTGCCATCAGTGAGATTAGCGGGAGATACAATGAGCAGTTCTTC	CAISEISGRYNEQFF
TRBV3-1	15	TRBJ1-1	few	-	TGTGCCAGCAGCCAAGGAGGAGCTCGGGACACTGAAGCTTTCTTT	CASSQGGARDTEAFF